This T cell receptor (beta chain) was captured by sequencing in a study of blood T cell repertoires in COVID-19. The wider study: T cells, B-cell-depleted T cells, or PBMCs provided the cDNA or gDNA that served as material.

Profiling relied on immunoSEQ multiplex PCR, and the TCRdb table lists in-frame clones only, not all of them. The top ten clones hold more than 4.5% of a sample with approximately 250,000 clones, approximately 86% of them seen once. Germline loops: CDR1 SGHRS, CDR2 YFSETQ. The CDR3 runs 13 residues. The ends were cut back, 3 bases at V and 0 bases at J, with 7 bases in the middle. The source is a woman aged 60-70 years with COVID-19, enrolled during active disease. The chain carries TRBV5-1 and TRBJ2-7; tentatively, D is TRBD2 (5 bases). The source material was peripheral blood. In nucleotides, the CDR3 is TGCGCCAGCAGCTCGAGCGGCTCCTACGAGCAGTACTTC. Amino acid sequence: CASSSSGSYEQYF.